This TCR beta chain derives from a study of beta chain features in type 1 diabetes. Study-level points and caveats: In every one of the four CD4+ subsets, TCRB CDR3s were moderately but significantly shorter in Type 1 diabetes patients.

About this clone itself: Its antigen is not identified. This CDR3 is also generated by other DNA sequences in the sample.

The CDR3 has 12 residues. V was trimmed by 2 bases and J by 2 bases, leaving 2 bases between them. Germline V lookup: CDR1 SGHTA, CDR2 FQGNSA. The entirety of the isolated RNA underwent reverse transcription, so expressed TCRB transcripts were sequenced. This table comes from immunoSEQ multiplex PCR, and its TCRdb copy is limited to in-frame clones, with some not included. The repertoire includes 600,000 to 750,000 clones, around an eighth of them detected once, and around 0.12% sits in the top ten. The sequencing input was naive CD4+ T cells from blood. This chain links TRBV7-2 with TRBJ2-3; D not resolved. The sequence came from a man aged 25 to 40 with type 1 diabetes. CDR3 in amino acids: CASSLYTDTQYF. The CDR3 bases are TGTGCCAGCAGCTTATACACAGATACGCAGTATTTT.